This T cell receptor beta chain is from a study of response to subunit inactivated influenza vaccine. Study-level points and caveats: New T cells are recruited in small numbers by each seasonal influenza vaccination, according to the authors' suggestion.

TCRdb re-analysed the RT-PCR reads in MiXCR, keeping a single row per CDR3 protein. The data contain fewer than 250,000 distinct CDR3 sequences, over 13% of them singletons. Turning to this clonotype: What it binds is not known.

The starting material was CD8+ T cells sorted from PBMCs, obtained roughly 5 days after vaccination. This clonotype was sampled from a man over 45 who received an inactivated influenza vaccine.

The CDR3 loop reads CASSLQGAVQPQHF. The CDR3 DNA is TGTGCCAGCAGTTTGCAGGGGGCGGTTCAGCCCCAGCATTTT. This chain links TRBV27 with TRBJ1-5, with TRBD1 matching over 8 bases. The CDR3 runs 14 residues. Per germline, CDR1 MNHEY and CDR2 SMNVEV (reference sequence). V shed 3 bases, J shed 6 bases, and the junction held 4 bases outside the gene matches.